This T cell receptor (beta chain) was found in a study of T cell responses to AZD1222 COVID-19 vaccine. Broader study findings: Spike-specific TCRs gained breadth and depth after people received two AZD1222 doses. In the spike-specific TCR repertoire, nearly half reportedly target unmutated variant regions. Only a handful of people who got AZD1222 tested seropositive at baseline. White British donors predominated, females outnumbered males, and clonal diversity was possibly underestimated.

As regards this clone: What it recognizes is unknown.

Assay: immunoSEQ multiplex PCR; the TCRdb copy retains only in-frame clones and omits some. The repertoire holds 95,000 to 150,000 clones, with 80% to 95% as singletons. This CDR3 spans 14 amino acids. The V gene's germline CDR1 is MNHEY and CDR2 SVGAGI. V dropped 2 bases and J dropped 4; count of bases not matched to a gene: 3. The source material was peripheral blood, sampled on day 0 of MenACWY control vaccination. The chain links TRBV6-5 to TRBJ1-1, with 8 positions matching TRBD1. The source of this sequence is an adult in good health. CDR3: CASSYQGAGTEAFF. CDR3 DNA sequence: TGTGCCAGCAGTTACCAGGGGGCTGGCACTGAAGCTTTCTTT.